The text below deals with one T cell receptor (beta chain). No antigen is known for it. The treatment is: some 20 received Ad26.COV2.S at low or high dose, single or two shots; roughly five received placebo; per-sample allocation not given. Material that was analyzed had been drawn on day 63 after the first vaccine or placebo injection. Aged 18-55 years, donor was enrolled in Boston in about 2020. Trimming took off 6 bases at V and 2 bases at J, with 17 bases between the two ends. CDR3 size: 15 residues. Germline CDR1 MNHEY, CDR2 SMNVEV (reference sequence). The data belong to a study of Ad26.COV2.S vaccination and SARS-CoV-2 variants. Background on the study: Ad26.COV2.S shots went into the muscle once or twice, 56 days apart. Study-wide results and limits: There was reportedly substantial breadth in spike-specific CD8+ and CD4+ T cell responses after vaccination. It was found that vaccine and placebo recipients had similar non-spike TCR breadth.

Sequenced by immunoSEQ multiplex PCR; TCRdb stores in-frame clones only, minus some. The table shows hundreds of thousands of clones, with approximately 88% occurring only once. The receptor was derived from a person between 18 and 60 years old who received the Ad26.COV2.S COVID-19 vaccine or a placebo. The sample was peripheral blood, taken in a trial of Ad26.COV2.S vaccine versus placebo. V usage is TRBV27 and J usage is TRBJ2-7; weak D call: TRBD1 (5 bases). CDR3: CASRLTRAVTYEQYF. Written as DNA, the CDR3 is TGTGCCAGCAGACTGACCAGGGCAGTAACCTACGAGCAGTACTTC.